A single TCR beta chain is shown here with its context. Its cognate antigen has yet to be identified. No base qualities exist here, and no much larger clone lies one base off it. The meaning of the sample's time point label: baseline before first vaccination. Vaccinee samples came from UK trials COV001 and COV002, including a single-blind randomized controlled phase 2/3 trial of AZD1222 (ChAdOx1 nCoV-19) in healthy adults. Trial participant PBMC samples were collected at day 0 and day 28 after the second dose for TCRbeta chain sequencing. The data derive from a study of T cell responses to AZD1222 COVID-19 vaccine listed by TCRdb under 2021. Describing the broader study: AZD1222 recipients whose second dose came at about 4 weeks and those whose second dose came at about 12 weeks were combined into one group, since spike-specific TCR depth and breadth did not differ between the two schedules. TCR sequencing covered fewer than 250 trial participants: 207 given two doses of AZD1222 and about 26 given two doses of MenACWY control vaccine. Trial participants were enrolled by age into 18-55, 56-69 and 70-plus year subgroups, with about 150, 28 and 57 TCR-sequenced participants respectively. Study-wide conclusions, independent of this receptor: Vaccine-associated CD4 TCRs spanned the whole spike protein, with dominant responses in regions 160-218 and 743-854. After two AZD1222 doses, spike-specific TCR breadth and depth were significantly higher than at day 0 and than in MenACWY recipients. Reportedly, almost half of the unique spike-specific TCRs recognized epitopes lying outside the regions that are mutated in the B.1.351 and B.1.1.7 variants. Conclusions about previously exposed vaccinees are limited, since just five or six AZD1222 recipients were seropositive for SARS-CoV-2 at baseline. The 56-69-year group was small, and its depth increase did not reach significance, likely because of low power. Participants were mostly white British, with more females than males. The authors suggested clonal diversity may have been underestimated. No day 14 peak-response samples were available, so repertoires were characterized only after the peak T cell response.

The CDR3 regions of human TCRbeta chains were analyzed by immunosequencing. Per the authors' processing: TCRs in the repertoires were compared against a reference library of SARS-CoV-2-specific TCRs that had been generated with the MIRA antigen-specificity platform. Breadth meant the fraction of unique TCRs that were SARS-CoV-2-associated, whereas depth meant the fraction of total T cells that were SARS-CoV-2-associated. Using the MIRA data, each spike-specific TCR was assigned both to the spike region to which the TCR was reactive and to a CD4 or CD8 class. Log10-transformed breadth and depth values were compared by one-way ANOVA with Sidak's multiple comparisons tests. Imported from immuneACCESS, the table was reduced by TCRdb to in-frame sequences with V and J called. These copies leave out some clones; in studies compared against another copy, an unresolved V gene accounts for under half, and the cause of the remainder is not known. V and J calls plus clone size are reproduced from that table; the DNA served to infer D and trimming. The sample table shows over 150,000 clones, and roughly 88% are seen once. Jointly, the top ten make up about 0.49% of the sample.

Trimming removed 0 bases from V and 4 bases from J, leaving 8 bases between the germline ends. Looking up the germline V gene (reference sequence) yields CDR1 SGHKS and CDR2 YYEKEE. Measured from the cysteine to the phenylalanine, the CDR3 is 13 residues long. The entry retains the CDR3 DNA only, 39 bases that are in frame from base 1. The V and J genes are TRBV5-5 and TRBJ2-7, with TRBD1 as a weak D call on 5 bases. The receptor was isolated from an adult in good health. The source material was peripheral blood, sampled on day 0 of AZD1222 vaccination. The nucleotide sequence is given as TGTGCCAGCAGCTTGGACAGGTATTACGAGCAGTACTTC. Translated, this gives CASSLDRYYEQYF.